This T cell receptor (beta chain) was identified in a study of shared clonotypes between healthy human individuals. As for this clone: What it recognizes is unknown.

Findings of the study overall: Non-shared clonotypes were found to have lower generation probabilities than the clonotypes that were shared by all four of the sorted-subset donors.

Germline V gives CDR1 LNHDA, CDR2 SQIVND (reference sequence). The V end was cut by 5 bases, the J end by 4 bases, with 21 bases between. The CDR3 sequence is 16 residues long. Assay used: immunoSEQ multiplex PCR; TCRdb lists only in-frame clones, some missing. This sample has approximately 400,000 clones, with 96% found just once. Material for sequencing was memory CD8+ T cells sorted from blood. Specified subset: CD45RO+ cells pooled with CCR7-negative TemRA cells. This receptor was taken from a young man in good health. The chain employs TRBV19 and TRBJ2-7, with a possible D match to TRBD1 (5 bases). CDR3 loop: CASSLRPMGQGYEQYF. Written as DNA, the CDR3 is TGTGCCAGTAGTCTTCGTCCGATGGGCCAGGGTTACGAGCAGTACTTC.